One TCR beta chain is described in this entry. What this receptor recognizes is not known. Looking up the germline V gene (reference sequence) yields CDR1 SGHAT and CDR2 FQDESV. CDR3 length: 14 amino acids, cysteine to phenylalanine. CDR3 DNA only is kept here, 42 bases in frame from base 1. The junction carries 10 bases between V and J, which are trimmed by 1 base and 3 bases respectively. Libraries came from the immunoSEQ multiplex PCR assay. A mixture of 60 forward primers for TCR Vbeta segments and 13 reverse primers for TCR Jbeta segments was used in the multiplex PCR. A multiplex PCR assay on genomic DNA amplified the CDR3 region of rearranged TCR beta genes. The amplified TCR beta libraries were sequenced on the Illumina HiSeq System as 87-base-pair reads. Processing in the source paper ran as follows. A later analysis tallied roughly 78 million unique TCR beta chains across the 640 or so repertoires, and around 12 million of those chains were shared by two or more donors. To remove PCR and sequencing errors, raw reads were error-corrected and collapsed into unique sequences using a nearest-neighbor algorithm that merged closely related sequences. Alignment of CDR3 sequences to IMGT reference sequences was used to assign V, D and J gene segments. Each retained sequence needed at least a six-nucleotide match to both a V gene segment and a J gene segment. Rearrangements were classified as productive when the CDR3 lacked stop codons and remained in frame with V and J, and all other rearrangements were classified as non-productive. CDR3 was defined according to IMGT convention as the region running from the second conserved V-encoded cysteine to the conserved J-encoded phenylalanine. The earlier analysis of about 530 of the donors excluded any sequence lacking an unambiguous match to a single V gene segment. In an earlier analysis of several hundred of the donors, V segments were called functional above 56.7% productive rearrangements and were called segregating when the between-donor standard deviation exceeded 5%. A statistical classification framework was built for diagnosing cytomegalovirus status from the catalog of TCR beta chain sequences. In a later analysis, V and J genes were assigned by comparing TCR nucleotide sequences against IMGT/GENE-DB human TR gene sequences. Using the TCRdist pipeline, a later analysis assigned CDR3 sequences along with most-parsimonious VDJ recombination scenarios. A later analysis defined each TCR beta chain by its CDR3 amino acid sequence plus V-gene family, and excluded reads lacking a unique V-gene family. A later analysis removed over 500 highly shared, low-generation-probability nucleotide sequences to deal with suspected cross-contamination and a sequencing artifact. For each public chain, a later analysis derived a clonal expansion index from normalized ranks of inferred template counts within each repertoire. In a later analysis, generation probabilities were computed with a VDJ recombination model fitted to out-of-frame rearrangements, and the resulting probabilities were checked against IGoR. Hypergeometric tests were used in a later analysis to score TCR-TCR, TCR-HLA and TCR-CMV co-occurrence, with a repertoire-size bias correction applied to the TCR pairs. In a later analysis, false discovery rates were estimated by permuting HLA or CMV assignments 20 times. A later analysis grouped co-occurring TCRs with DBSCAN, adding TCRdist sequence similarity when clustering within HLA-allele-positive subsets. Co-occurrence clustering excluded repertoires with fewer than 30,000 or more than 120,000 public chains, plus five with anomalous nucleotide sharing. TCRdb obtained this table from immuneACCESS and retained in-frame rearrangements with V and J assigned. These tables miss some clones; where compared with another copy, unresolved V genes account for less than half of the shortfall, and the remainder is unexplained. V, J and clone size are those of that table, while D and trimming were read from the DNA. The table for this sample shows approximately 150,000 clones. Around 1.5% of the sample comes from the top ten.

The cohort comprised more than 550 healthy bone marrow donors. All cohort members were sampled while nominally healthy, although unrecorded immune exposures were likely present. The donor was CMV seronegative and belonged to the group of 350 to 400 seronegative cohort members. A peripheral blood sample was provided by each donor, and peripheral blood mononuclear cells were used for TCR beta sequencing. The Qiagen DNeasy Blood Extraction Kit was used to extract genomic DNA from the blood cell samples. This entry is derived from a study of cytomegalovirus exposure and HLA in healthy donors (dated by TCRdb to 2016 to 2017). About the full investigation: An earlier analysis of approximately 640 of the donors reported approximately 270 Gb of sequence data and around 120 million unique TCR beta sequences from roughly 180 million T cells. An early release covering more than 500 HLA-typed donors comprised roughly 300 gigabases of sequencing data and some 79 million unique TCR sequences. Among the roughly 390 genotyped donors, 81% belonged to the genetic ancestry cluster associated with self-reported Caucasian donors. The study aimed to test whether cataloging public T cell receptors could reveal signatures of past pathogen exposure. The study profiled the T cell repertoires of hundreds of subjects by immunosequencing and related them to cytomegalovirus serostatus. In addition to the first cohort of approximately 650 subjects, a separate validation cohort of some 120 different subjects was used. To predict cytomegalovirus infection status, the study combined high-throughput TCR immunosequencing, statistical association of individual TCRs with disease status, and machine learning. A later analysis re-analyzed previously published TCR beta repertoires from hundreds of donors and added high-resolution HLA genotyping to study TCR occurrence patterns. In the later analysis, no new phenotypic data were used to find candidate immune exposures; instead, reliance was placed on TCR beta sequences and their occurrence across donors. In an earlier analysis of roughly 580 of the donors, high-throughput TCR beta sequencing was used to judge whether each TCR beta V gene segment behaved as functional or pseudogenic. Donor age, sex, ethnicity and CMV serostatus were compiled alongside the repertoire data. In a later genetic analysis, genome-wide SNP genotypes for about 55% of the roughly 670 donors were used, and that subset was treated as a discovery cohort. All discovery cohort repertoires had been generated using a single sequencing platform. HLA typing covered class I and class II loci at four-digit resolution. The number of donors typed differed by locus, with about 629-640 for A, B, C, DRB1 and DQB1, around 500 for DQA1, 606 for DPA1, and some 440 for DPB1. Because of strong linkage in the cohort, roughly five DR-DQ haplotypes were treated as single units for association and clustering. On average, around 240,000 unique TCR beta nucleotide sequences were sequenced per donor among 398 genotyped donors of the cohort, with 15% to 20% of those sequences being non-productive. Points the paper makes about the study in general: According to a later analysis, most CMV-associated TCR beta chains appeared to be HLA-restricted, and the HLA associations seemed to be driven largely by CMV exposure. In a later genetic analysis, a missense DCLRE1C variant was associated with V-gene and J-gene trimming of TCR beta chains, and the association was replicated in an independent cohort. Most TCR sequences were observed very rarely across donors, whereas some public TCRs were present in many individuals. A later genetic analysis reported fewer N-insertions in productive TCRs among donors in an Asian-associated ancestry cluster than the roughly 620-donor mean. Compared with equally common non-associated chains, HLA-associated TCR beta chains in a later analysis were more clonally expanded and had lower generation probabilities. Because HLA typing was missing for some donors at each locus, association tests included only the typed subset. Three of the identified cytomegalovirus-associated TCR beta chains were confirmed in vitro to be specific for cytomegalovirus antigens. Some IMGT-functional V segments, including TRBV6-2 and TRBV6-3, could not be distinguished by the 87-base-pair reads and were therefore excluded. A later analysis found that TCR association rates varied across HLA loci, with DRB1 alleles showing the most associated TCRs and HLA-C alleles the fewest. A further reported finding was that TCR beta sequences accurately predicted the HLA-A and HLA-B alleles for most subjects in the first cohort. In a later analysis, several top co-occurrence clusters were reported to appear linked to parvovirus B19, influenza, CMV and Epstein-Barr virus. In both the original and validation cohorts, the classifier was reported to diagnose cytomegalovirus status with high specificity and sensitivity. The study gave a list of roughly 150 TCR beta chains associated with cytomegalovirus. Only TCR beta chains were sequenced in this cohort, and the absence of alpha or paired-chain data limited detectable features. Correlated functional status among segregating V segments might reflect linkage disequilibrium, but an unknown experimental factor could not be ruled out. A cluster of highly shared sequence variants was judged likely to be a technical artifact of the sequencing pipeline. The only immune exposure information available for the cohort was CMV serostatus. In a later analysis, around 15,000 TCR beta sequences were associated with specific HLA alleles at a false discovery rate of 0.05. It was suggested by the authors that the approach could potentially be generalized to other disease states and immunological phenotypes. Some 15 rarely observed V segments, including chromosome 9 orphons, were excluded from the earlier analysis of a few hundred of the donors because counts were too low. Assigning TCR associations to individual alleles was difficult when HLA alleles, especially DR and DQ, strongly co-occurred. The presence/absence analyses assumed that sequencing depth was roughly uniform across donors, and that assumption may not be true. Broadly in line with IMGT annotations, most TCR beta V segments showed up in productive rearrangements about 90% or about 30% of the time in an earlier analysis of around 550 of the donors.

The sequence came from a woman aged 45-65 years in good health and CMV-seronegative. Sequencing was done on a sample of PBMCs. The chain is encoded by TRBV11-1 joined to TRBJ2-7, with the D segment identity uncertain. In nucleotides, the sequence is TGTGCCAGCAGCTTAGGGTTTGGCTTCTACGAGCAGTACTTC. Its protein product is CASSLGFGFYEQYF.